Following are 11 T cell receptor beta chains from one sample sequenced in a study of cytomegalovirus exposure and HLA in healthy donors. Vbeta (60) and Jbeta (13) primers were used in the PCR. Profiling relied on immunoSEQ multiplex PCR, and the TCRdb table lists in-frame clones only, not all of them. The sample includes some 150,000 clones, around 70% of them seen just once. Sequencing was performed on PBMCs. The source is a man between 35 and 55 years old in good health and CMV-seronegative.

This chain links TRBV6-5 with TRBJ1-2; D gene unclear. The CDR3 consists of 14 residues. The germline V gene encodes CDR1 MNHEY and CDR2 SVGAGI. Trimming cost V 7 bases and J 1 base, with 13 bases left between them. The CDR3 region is CASNRGRDNYGYTF. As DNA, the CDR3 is TGTGCCAGCAACCGAGGACGGGATAACTATGGCTACACCTTC.

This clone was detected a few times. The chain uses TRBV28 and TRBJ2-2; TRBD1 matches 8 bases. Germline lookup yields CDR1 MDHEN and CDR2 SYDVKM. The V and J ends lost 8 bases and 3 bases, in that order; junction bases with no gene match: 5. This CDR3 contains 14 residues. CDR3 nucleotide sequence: TGTGCCAGCTCCGGACAGGGCGACACCGGGGAGCTGTTTTTT. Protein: CASSGQGDTGELFF.

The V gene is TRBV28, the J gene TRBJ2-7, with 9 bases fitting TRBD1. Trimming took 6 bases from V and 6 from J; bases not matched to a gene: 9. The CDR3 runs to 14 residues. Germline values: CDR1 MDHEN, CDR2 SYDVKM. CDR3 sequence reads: CASSPWDRVPEQYF. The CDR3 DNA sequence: TGTGCCAGCAGCCCGTGGGACAGGGTCCCCGAGCAGTACTTC.

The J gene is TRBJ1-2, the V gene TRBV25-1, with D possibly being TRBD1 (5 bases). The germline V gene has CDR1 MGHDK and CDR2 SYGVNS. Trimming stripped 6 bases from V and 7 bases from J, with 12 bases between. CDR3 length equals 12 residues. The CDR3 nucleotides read TGTGCCAGCAGGTGGGGGGGACGTGGCTACACCTTC. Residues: CASRWGGRGYTF.

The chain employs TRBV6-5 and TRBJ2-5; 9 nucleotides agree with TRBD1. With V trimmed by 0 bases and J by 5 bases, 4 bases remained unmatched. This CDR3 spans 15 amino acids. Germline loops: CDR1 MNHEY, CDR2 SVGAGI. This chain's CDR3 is CASSYSRTGAETQYF. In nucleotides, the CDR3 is TGTGCCAGCAGTTACTCTCGGACAGGGGCGGAGACCCAGTACTTC.

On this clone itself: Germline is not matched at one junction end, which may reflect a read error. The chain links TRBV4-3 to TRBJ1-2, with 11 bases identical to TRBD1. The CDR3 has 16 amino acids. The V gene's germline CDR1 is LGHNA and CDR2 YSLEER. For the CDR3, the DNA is TGCGCCAGCAGCCCGGACCCCGGGACAGGGGGGTATGGCTACCCCTTC. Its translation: CASSPDPGTGGYGYPF.

CDR3 in amino acids: CAISEERMNKLFF. CDR3 DNA sequence: TGTGCCATCAGTGAGGAGAGGATGAATAAACTGTTTTTT. The chain joins TRBV10-3 to TRBJ1-4; no firm D call. Germline assignment: CDR1 ENHRY and CDR2 SYGVKD. This CDR3 is built from 13 residues. The V end lost 2 bases, the J end lost 11 bases, and 12 bases lay between the germline ends.

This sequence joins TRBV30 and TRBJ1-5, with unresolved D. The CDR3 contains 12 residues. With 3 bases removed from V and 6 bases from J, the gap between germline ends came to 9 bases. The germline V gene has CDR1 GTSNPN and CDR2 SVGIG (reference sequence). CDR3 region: CAWSDLGQPQHF. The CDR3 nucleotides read TGTGCCTGGAGCGATCTCGGTCAGCCCCAGCATTTT.

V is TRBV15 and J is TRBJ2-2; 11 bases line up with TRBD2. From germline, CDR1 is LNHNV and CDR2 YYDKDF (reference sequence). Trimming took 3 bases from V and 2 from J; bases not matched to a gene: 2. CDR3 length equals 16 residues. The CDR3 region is CATSRGLAVNTGELFF. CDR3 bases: TGTGCCACCAGCAGGGGACTAGCGGTAAACACCGGGGAGCTGTTTTTT. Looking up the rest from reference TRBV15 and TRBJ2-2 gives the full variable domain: DAMVIQNPRYQVTQFGKPVTLSCSQTLNHNVMYWYQQKSSQAPKLLFHYYDKDFNNEADTPDNFQSRRPNTSFCFLDIRSPGLGDTAMYLCATSRGLAVNTGELFFGEGSRLTVL.

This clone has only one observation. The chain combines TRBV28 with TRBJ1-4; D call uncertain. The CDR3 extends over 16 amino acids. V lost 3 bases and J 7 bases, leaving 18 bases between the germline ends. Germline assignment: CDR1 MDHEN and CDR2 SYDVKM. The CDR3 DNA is TGTGCCAGCAGTTTTGCTGGGGATCGGAGGAGTGAAAAACTGTTTTTT. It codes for CASSFAGDRRSEKLFF.

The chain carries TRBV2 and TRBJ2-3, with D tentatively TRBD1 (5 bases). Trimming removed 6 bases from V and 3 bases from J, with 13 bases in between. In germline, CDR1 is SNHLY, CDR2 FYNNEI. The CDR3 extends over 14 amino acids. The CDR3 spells CASRFRVTTDTQYF. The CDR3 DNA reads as TGTGCCAGCAGGTTCAGGGTGACAACAGATACGCAGTATTTT.